A selection of T cell receptor beta chains follows, all from one sample in a study of T cells after yellow fever vaccination. TCRdb reprocessed the 5' RACE reads via MiXCR and lists one record per CDR3 protein. The sample holds approximately 180,000 distinct CDR3 sequences, approximately 6.2% seen once. Sequenced here: CD4+ T cells sorted from PBMCs, sampled on the day of the first yellow fever vaccination. These receptors all stem from a man between 18 and 29 years old who received the YFV17D yellow fever vaccine. Each CDR3 is given with its conserved first and last residue. The order of the fields is clone size, J gene, V gene, D gene, CDR3 protein, CDR3 DNA. The D gene is left open where the match is weak. For some rows the clone size is stated as once, few or many, or as a class when expanded; others skip it.

many	TRBJ1-2	TRBV12-3/TRBV12-4	TRBD1	CASSAGTGKGYTF	TGTGCCAGCAGTGCCGGGACAGGGAAGGGCTACACCTTC
many	TRBJ2-3	TRBV7-3	NA	CASSPGVSKGDTQYF	TGTGCCAGCAGCCCGGGGGTGTCCAAGGGCGATACGCAGTATTTT
NA	TRBJ2-1	TRBV18	TRBD1	CASSRPGQGTLNEQFF	TGTGCCAGCTCACGGCCGGGACAGGGTACCCTCAATGAGCAGTTCTTC
many	TRBJ2-5	TRBV5-6	NA	CASSLRGVREETQYF	TGTGCCAGCAGCTTGCGAGGGGTGAGGGAAGAGACCCAGTACTTC
few	TRBJ2-7	TRBV19	TRBD1	CASSNRDRPYEQYF	TGTGCCAGTAGTAACCGGGACAGACCCTACGAGCAGTACTTC
many	TRBJ1-5	TRBV7-2	NA	CASSRVHNQPQHF	TGTGCCAGCAGCAGGGTTCACAATCAGCCCCAGCATTTT
NA	TRBJ2-7	TRBV5-3	NA	CAMSSGRLCEQYF	TGTGCCATGAGCTCTGGGCGCCTCTGCGAGCAGTACTTC
many	TRBJ2-2	TRBV5-1	NA	CASSLASLFTGELFF	TGCGCCAGCAGCTTGGCCTCATTATTTACCGGGGAGCTGTTTTTT
many	TRBJ1-6	TRBV7-2	NA	CASSPVGATNNNSPLHF	TGTGCCAGCAGCCCCGTGGGAGCTACGAACAATAATTCACCCCTCCACTTT
NA	TRBJ2-7	TRBV12-3/TRBV12-4	NA	CASSLHGTYEQYF	TGTGCCAGCAGTTTGCACGGTACCTACGAGCAGTACTTC
NA	TRBJ1-2	TRBV30	NA	CAWAQGGGYTF	TGTGCCTGGGCACAGGGTGGTGGCTACACCTTC
many	TRBJ1-2	TRBV7-2	NA	CASSLGREGGYTF	TGTGCCAGCAGCTTAGGGAGGGAAGGGGGCTACACCTTC
many	TRBJ2-5	TRBV5-6	NA	CASSLRTTQETQYF	TGTGCCAGCAGCTTACGGACTACTCAAGAGACCCAGTACTTC
many	TRBJ1-2	TRBV20-1	NA	CSAEQQNYGYTF	TGCAGTGCTGAACAGCAAAACTATGGCTACACCTTC
few	TRBJ2-5	TRBV7-9	NA	CASSRGIGETQYF	TGTGCCAGCAGCCGCGGGATTGGGGAGACCCAGTACTTC
few	TRBJ1-4	TRBV7-9	NA	CASRRGLRKLFF	TGTGCCAGCCGTAGGGGGTTGCGAAAACTGTTTTTT
many	TRBJ2-7	TRBV3-1	TRBD1	CASSQAGGGYEQYF	TGTGCCAGCAGCCAAGCAGGGGGCGGTTACGAGCAGTACTTC
NA	TRBJ1-6	TRBV9	NA	CASSDSRGEFYSPLHF	TGTGCCAGCAGCGACTCCCGTGGGGAGTTTTATTCACCCCTCCACTTT
NA	TRBJ2-3	TRBV5-1	NA	CASSRISSTDTQYF	TGCGCCAGCAGCAGAATATCTAGCACAGATACGCAGTATTTT
many	TRBJ1-2	TRBV20-1	TRBD1	CSARDSRQGGTSYTF	TGCAGTGCTAGAGATTCCCGACAGGGAGGTACGAGCTACACCTTC
few	TRBJ1-5	TRBV28	NA	CASRGGNNQPQHF	TGTGCCAGCAGGGGGGGGAACAATCAGCCCCAGCATTTT
many	TRBJ2-5	TRBV7-9	NA	CASSPGRNQETQYF	TGTGCCAGCAGCCCAGGACGGAACCAAGAGACCCAGTACTTC
NA	TRBJ2-5	TRBV7-6	NA	CASSLGGSSQYF	TGTGCCAGCAGCTTAGGCGGTTCGTCCCAGTACTTC
NA	TRBJ2-7	TRBV20-1	NA	CSANRDRSNYEQYF	TGCAGTGCTAACCGGGACCGAAGTAACTACGAGCAGTACTTC
many	TRBJ1-1	TRBV4-3	NA	CASSQDSWNTEAFF	TGCGCCAGCAGCCAAGATAGTTGGAACACTGAAGCTTTCTTT
many	TRBJ1-1	TRBV9	NA	CASSVALGTEAFF	TGTGCCAGCAGCGTAGCTTTGGGAACTGAAGCTTTCTTT
many	TRBJ1-1	TRBV5-5	NA	CASSIRTANTEAFF	TGTGCCAGCAGCATCCGGACAGCGAACACTGAAGCTTTCTTT
many	TRBJ2-1	TRBV5-5	NA	CASSLTDYVVDEQFF	TGTGCCAGCAGCCTGACGGACTACGTGGTGGATGAGCAGTTCTTC
NA	TRBJ2-4	TRBV20-1	NA	CSAREGGQNIQYF	TGCAGTGCTAGAGAAGGGGGGCAAAACATTCAGTACTTC
few	TRBJ2-1	TRBV6-5	NA	CASSSKYRDNEQFF	TGTGCCAGCAGTTCAAAATACAGGGACAATGAGCAGTTCTTC
NA	TRBJ2-7	TRBV5-1	NA	CASSLATAPGSYEQYF	TGCGCCAGCAGCTTGGCCACAGCCCCAGGCTCCTACGAGCAGTACTTC
few	TRBJ2-2	TRBV20-1	TRBD2	CSAPTSGALINTGELFF	TGCAGTGCGCCGACTAGCGGGGCACTCATAAACACCGGGGAGCTGTTTTTT
few	TRBJ1-6	TRBV2	NA	CASLDSYNSPLHF	TGTGCCAGCCTGGACTCCTATAATTCACCCCTCCACTTT
NA	TRBJ1-1	TRBV20-1	NA	CSATLGGAGNTEAFF	TGCAGTGCTACCTTAGGGGGGGCAGGGAACACTGAAGCTTTCTTT
many	TRBJ2-7	TRBV5-1	TRBD1	CASSFRDRRSEQYF	TGCGCCAGCAGCTTCCGGGACAGGAGGAGCGAGCAGTACTTC
NA	TRBJ2-6	TRBV20-1	NA	CSARGTSSGANVLTF	TGCAGTGCTAGAGGTACAAGCTCTGGGGCCAACGTCCTGACTTTC
many	TRBJ2-7	TRBV29-1	TRBD1	CSVEDGDSADF	TGCAGCGTTGAAGATGGGGACAGCGCCGACTTC
NA	TRBJ2-1	TRBV9	NA	CASSVEDGWSPREQFF	TGTGCCAGCAGCGTAGAAGATGGTTGGTCCCCCAGAGAGCAGTTCTTC
many	TRBJ1-5	TRBV5-1	NA	CASSLAPQNQPQHF	TGCGCCAGCAGCTTGGCCCCACAGAATCAGCCCCAGCATTTT
many	TRBJ2-3	TRBV5-1	TRBD1	CASSLVGTATDTQYF	TGCGCCAGCAGCTTGGTAGGGACAGCTACAGATACGCAGTATTTT
NA	TRBJ2-1	TRBV5-6	TRBD2	CASSLRRSSGLYNEQFF	TGTGCCAGCAGCTTGAGGCGTTCTAGCGGGCTGTACAATGAGCAGTTCTTC
many	TRBJ2-3	TRBV4-3	NA	CASSQVTGEPTDTQYF	TGCGCCAGCAGCCAAGTGACGGGGGAGCCCACAGATACGCAGTATTTT
many	TRBJ2-2	TRBV5-1	TRBD1	CASSLQGAVGELFF	TGCGCCAGCAGCTTACAGGGGGCGGTCGGGGAGCTGTTTTTT
many	TRBJ2-2	TRBV30	TRBD2	CAWKLAGRLVAGELFF	TGTGCCTGGAAATTAGCGGGGAGGCTTGTGGCCGGGGAGCTGTTTTTT
many	TRBJ2-6	TRBV5-1	NA	CASSLDGGAGANVLTF	TGCGCCAGCAGCTTGGATGGGGGCGCTGGGGCCAACGTCCTGACTTTC
NA	TRBJ1-4	TRBV4-3	NA	CASSQGQGQEKLFF	TGCGCCAGCAGCCAAGGGCAGGGCCAAGAAAAACTGTTTTTT
many	TRBJ2-2	TRBV3-1	NA	CASSLQVGELFF	TGTGCCAGCAGCCTACAGGTCGGGGAGCTGTTTTTT
many	TRBJ2-1	TRBV5-1	NA	CASSLVREQFF	TGCGCCAGCAGCTTGGTACGGGAGCAGTTCTTC
many	TRBJ2-5	TRBV2	NA	CASNLARSYQETQYF	TGTGCCAGCAACCTTGCCCGGTCATACCAAGAGACCCAGTACTTC
NA	TRBJ2-1	TRBV4-3	TRBD2	CASSQDPTSGAGDEQFF	TGCGCCAGCAGCCAAGATCCGACTAGCGGGGCGGGAGATGAGCAGTTCTTC
few	TRBJ1-2	TRBV20-1	TRBD1	CSPKQGADYGYTF	TGCAGTCCTAAACAGGGGGCGGACTATGGCTACACCTTC
many	TRBJ1-5	TRBV9	NA	CASSVGDGLGPQHF	TGTGCCAGCAGCGTAGGCGACGGACTTGGGCCCCAGCATTTT
many	TRBJ1-5	TRBV11-2	NA	CASSLQTGNQPQHF	TGTGCCAGCAGCCTTCAAACGGGGAATCAGCCCCAGCATTTT
few	TRBJ2-1	TRBV5-1	TRBD2	CASSGGLAVPNEQFF	TGCGCCAGCAGCGGGGGACTAGCGGTGCCTAATGAGCAGTTCTTC
NA	TRBJ2-3	TRBV29-1	NA	CSVASGASTDTQYF	TGCAGCGTTGCTTCGGGGGCAAGCACAGATACGCAGTATTTT